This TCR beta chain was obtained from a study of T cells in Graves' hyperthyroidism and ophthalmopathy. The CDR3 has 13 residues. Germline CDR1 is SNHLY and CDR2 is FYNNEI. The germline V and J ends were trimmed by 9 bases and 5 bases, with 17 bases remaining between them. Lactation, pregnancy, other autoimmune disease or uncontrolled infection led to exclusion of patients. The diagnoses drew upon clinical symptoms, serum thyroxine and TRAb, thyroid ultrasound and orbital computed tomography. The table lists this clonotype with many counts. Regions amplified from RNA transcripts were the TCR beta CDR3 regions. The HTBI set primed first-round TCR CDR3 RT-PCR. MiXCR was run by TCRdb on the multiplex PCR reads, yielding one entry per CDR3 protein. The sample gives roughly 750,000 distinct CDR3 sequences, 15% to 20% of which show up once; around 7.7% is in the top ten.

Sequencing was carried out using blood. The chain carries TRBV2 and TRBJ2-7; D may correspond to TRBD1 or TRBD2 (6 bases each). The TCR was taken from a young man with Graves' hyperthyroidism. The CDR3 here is CASYRRGFHEQYF. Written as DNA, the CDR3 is TGTGCCAGTTACAGGAGGGGGTTCCACGAGCAGTACTTC.